The table lists the clone carrying this TCR beta chain with a count of one. This entry is derived from a study of blood T cell repertoires in COVID-19. Germline CDR1 MNHEY, CDR2 SVGAGI. Trimming took 9 bases from V and 4 from J; bases not matched to a gene: 7. The CDR3 loop spans 14 amino acids. Measured with immunoSEQ multiplex PCR; TCRdb has only the in-frame clones, and not every one. The sample includes about 210,000 clones, about nine tenths of them seen just once. This TCR was recovered from a woman aged 40 to 50 with acute COVID-19. The J gene is TRBJ2-3, the V gene TRBV6-5; 10 positions match TRBD2. Sequencing input: PBMCs or T cells enriched from blood (not recorded which). CDR3 sequence: CASRWGTSADTQYF. As DNA, the CDR3 is TGTGCCAGTCGGTGGGGGACTAGCGCAGATACGCAGTATTTT.